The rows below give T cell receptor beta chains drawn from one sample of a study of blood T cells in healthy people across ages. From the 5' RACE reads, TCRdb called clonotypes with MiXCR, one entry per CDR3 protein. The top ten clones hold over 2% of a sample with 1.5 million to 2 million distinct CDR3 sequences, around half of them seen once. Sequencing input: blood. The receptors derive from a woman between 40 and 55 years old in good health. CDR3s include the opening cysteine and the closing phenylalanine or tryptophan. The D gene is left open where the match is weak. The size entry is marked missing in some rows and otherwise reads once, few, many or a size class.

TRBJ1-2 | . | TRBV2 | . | CASSLGGEGNYGYTF | TGTGCCAGCAGTTTGGGTGGTGAGGGAAACTATGGCTACACCTTC
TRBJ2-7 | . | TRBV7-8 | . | CASSPLGLTYEQYF | TGTGCCAGCAGCCCACTGGGACTTACCTACGAGCAGTACTTC
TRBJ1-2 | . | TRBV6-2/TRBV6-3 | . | CASSPGGKPNYGYTF | TGTGCCAGCAGCCCCGGAGGGAAACCTAACTATGGCTACACCTTC
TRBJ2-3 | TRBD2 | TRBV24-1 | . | CATSDPLSGEETDTQYF | TGTGCCACCAGTGATCCCCTTAGCGGGGAGGAAACAGATACGCAGTATTTT
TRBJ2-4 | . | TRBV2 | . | CASSVQTALYF | TGTGCCAGCAGTGTACAAACCGCACTGTACTTC
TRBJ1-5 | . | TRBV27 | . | CASSLTPGVQPQHF | TGTGCCAGCAGCCTAACCCCCGGGGTTCAGCCCCAGCATTTT
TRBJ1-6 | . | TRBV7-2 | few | CASSLEVGRQNSPLHF | TGTGCCAGCAGCTTGGAGGTCGGTAGACAGAATTCACCCCTCCACTTT
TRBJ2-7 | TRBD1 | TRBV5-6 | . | CASQDRGDEQYF | TGTGCCAGCCAAGACAGGGGGGACGAGCAGTACTTC
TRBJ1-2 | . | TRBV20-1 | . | CSTPRKIGGANYGYTF | TGCAGTACTCCCCGGAAAATTGGCGGTGCTAACTATGGCTACACCTTC
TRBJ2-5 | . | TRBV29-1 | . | CSVEFGETQYF | TGCAGCGTAGAGTTTGGGGAGACCCAGTACTTC
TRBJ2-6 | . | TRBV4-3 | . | CASSPARVSPGANVLTF | TGCGCCAGCAGCCCGGCCAGGGTATCCCCTGGGGCCAACGTCCTGACTTTC
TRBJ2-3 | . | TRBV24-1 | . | CATSDPRTARDTQYF | TGTGCCACCAGTGATCCCCGGACAGCTCGGGATACGCAGTATTTT
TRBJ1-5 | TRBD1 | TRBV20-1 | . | CSARVAGGLNQPQHF | TGCAGTGCTAGAGTGGCAGGGGGCCTTAATCAGCCCCAGCATTTT
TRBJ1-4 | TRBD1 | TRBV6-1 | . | CASRGTGKSNEKLFF | TGTGCCAGCAGGGGGACAGGGAAGAGTAATGAAAAACTGTTTTTT